The present T cell receptor (beta chain) was sequenced within a study of identical twins (TCRdb year 2016). For the study in its entirety: The study deep-sequenced TCR alpha and beta repertoires from monozygotic twins, unrelated adults of various ages and cord blood to test whether fetal clonotypes persist. Replicate twin experiments were performed at different times using different library preparation protocols to rule out contamination. Broad study findings and their caveats: The excess sharing between twins in beta out-of-frame sequences was weaker because fewer shared sequences reduced the signal-to-noise ratio. Compared with coincidental sharing between unrelated individuals, an excess of low generation-probability sequences was observed among out-of-frame TCR alpha sequences shared between twins. Zero-insertion analyses could be partly confounded by invariant T cells such as MAIT and iNKT, although diverse VJ usage argued against such confounding for most clonotypes. Recombination models systematically underestimated out-of-frame TCR alpha sharing in monozygotic twins but agreed with sharing between unrelated individuals. Conclusions relied on cross-sectional statistical analysis, since the same donors could not be followed over many years. Abundant cord blood beta clonotypes had fewer insertions, young adult naive repertoires showed a similar but weaker trend, and memory repertoires showed no such trend.

A few counts support this clonotype. Its antigen specificity is not known. No base-level quality is on record; no much larger clone is a single base apart. All donors were healthy Caucasians. The twin cohort consisted of three pairs of female monozygotic twins, all aged roughly 18 to 30 years. Positive isolation kits from Invitrogen were used to isolate the CD4+ and CD8+ T cell populations. The library was made by 5' RACE. Reads for this sample came from an Illumina HiSeq 2000. Template switching added a universal primer binding site, and the final cDNA carried a unique molecular identifier that allowed TCR cDNA molecules to be counted accurately. Specific primers in the conserved constant-segment region were used to synthesize first-strand cDNA for TCR alpha and beta chains. To control for contamination, every cDNA library was double barcoded, receiving both a SMART-Mk sample barcode and Illumina barcodes. TruSeq adapter sequences and Illumina sample barcodes were added in two successive PCR steps. Sequencing of the TCR alpha and beta cDNA libraries was done on the Illumina HiSeq platform using custom primers. On the study's bioinformatics: MiGEC processed the raw reads to extract unique molecular identifiers, while MiXCR was used to determine the CDR3 positions. For each individual, recombination models were inferred using an EM algorithm with the repgenHMM and IGoR tools. Shared clonotypes were analyzed with the tcR package in R, and sharing was normalized by the product of cloneset sizes. Out-of-frame nonproductive sequences were analyzed to study raw recombination free of thymic and clonal selection effects. The raw public reads went through TCRdb reprocessing: fastp at Q25, MiXCR clone calling, in-frame beta chains kept. Each entry merges the rows of one CDR3 protein and shows their most common DNA and genes. The V and J calls were determined by TCRdb, not by the authors. The sample profile shows 500,000 to 550,000 distinct CDR3 sequences; under 25% of them were found once. The ten largest clonotypes hold around 1% of the sample.

From cysteine to phenylalanine, the CDR3 is 15 amino acids long. The entry retains the CDR3 DNA only, 45 bases that are in frame from base 1. The germline V gene (reference sequence) gives CDR1 as DFQATT and CDR2 as SNEGSKA. Ends trimmed: V by 6 bases, J by 5 bases; bases unmatched to a gene: 14. This sample was also put to use in a study of T cells expressing NK-cell markers. That second publication adds: TCR beta-chain repertoires were profiled in sorted CD3+CD56+NKG2C+, CD3+CD56+NKG2C- and CD3+CD56-NKG2C+ T-cell subsets from about 8 donors. Of the eight sequenced donors, seven were found to be HCMV-seropositive and one was found to be HCMV-seronegative. In several experiments an anti-gammadeltaTCR antibody was added to restrict sorting to alphabetaTCR-expressing T cells. For about 6 donors, the dominant CD3+CD56+NKG2C+ clonotypes were among the top 10 CD8+ clonotypes and accounted for roughly 1.0-8% of CD8+ T cells. Those dominant clonotypes were again the most abundant among CD3+CD56-NKG2C+ cells in a few donors, at about 25-60.1%. Whether the expanded NKG2C-expressing T cell clones were specific for HCMV antigens remained unclear. The eight sequenced donors were randomly selected healthy volunteers, three men and five women. HCMV serostatus was determined by detecting HCMV-specific IgG in serum with a commercial ELISA kit. Reads were demultiplexed and grouped by UMI with MIGEC, and clonotypes were assembled and quantified with MiTCR. To remove erroneous sequences, TCR cDNA sequences were retained only when supported by two or more reads. The tcR package was used for downstream repertoire analysis, and clonotypes were matched across fractions by CDR3 nucleotide sequence plus V segment. VDJmatch was used to annotate antigen specificity against VDJdb, with one amino acid substitution in CDR3 allowed.

Sequencing was carried out using CD4+ T cells sorted from blood. The sequence came from a woman between 18 and 30 years old in good health. The V gene is TRBV20-1 and the J gene is TRBJ2-5; 8 junctional bases match TRBD1. The CDR3 protein sequence reads: CSARPDRAGRETQYF. The DNA sequence is TGCAGTGCCCGACCGGACAGGGCGGGTCGCGAGACCCAGTACTTC.